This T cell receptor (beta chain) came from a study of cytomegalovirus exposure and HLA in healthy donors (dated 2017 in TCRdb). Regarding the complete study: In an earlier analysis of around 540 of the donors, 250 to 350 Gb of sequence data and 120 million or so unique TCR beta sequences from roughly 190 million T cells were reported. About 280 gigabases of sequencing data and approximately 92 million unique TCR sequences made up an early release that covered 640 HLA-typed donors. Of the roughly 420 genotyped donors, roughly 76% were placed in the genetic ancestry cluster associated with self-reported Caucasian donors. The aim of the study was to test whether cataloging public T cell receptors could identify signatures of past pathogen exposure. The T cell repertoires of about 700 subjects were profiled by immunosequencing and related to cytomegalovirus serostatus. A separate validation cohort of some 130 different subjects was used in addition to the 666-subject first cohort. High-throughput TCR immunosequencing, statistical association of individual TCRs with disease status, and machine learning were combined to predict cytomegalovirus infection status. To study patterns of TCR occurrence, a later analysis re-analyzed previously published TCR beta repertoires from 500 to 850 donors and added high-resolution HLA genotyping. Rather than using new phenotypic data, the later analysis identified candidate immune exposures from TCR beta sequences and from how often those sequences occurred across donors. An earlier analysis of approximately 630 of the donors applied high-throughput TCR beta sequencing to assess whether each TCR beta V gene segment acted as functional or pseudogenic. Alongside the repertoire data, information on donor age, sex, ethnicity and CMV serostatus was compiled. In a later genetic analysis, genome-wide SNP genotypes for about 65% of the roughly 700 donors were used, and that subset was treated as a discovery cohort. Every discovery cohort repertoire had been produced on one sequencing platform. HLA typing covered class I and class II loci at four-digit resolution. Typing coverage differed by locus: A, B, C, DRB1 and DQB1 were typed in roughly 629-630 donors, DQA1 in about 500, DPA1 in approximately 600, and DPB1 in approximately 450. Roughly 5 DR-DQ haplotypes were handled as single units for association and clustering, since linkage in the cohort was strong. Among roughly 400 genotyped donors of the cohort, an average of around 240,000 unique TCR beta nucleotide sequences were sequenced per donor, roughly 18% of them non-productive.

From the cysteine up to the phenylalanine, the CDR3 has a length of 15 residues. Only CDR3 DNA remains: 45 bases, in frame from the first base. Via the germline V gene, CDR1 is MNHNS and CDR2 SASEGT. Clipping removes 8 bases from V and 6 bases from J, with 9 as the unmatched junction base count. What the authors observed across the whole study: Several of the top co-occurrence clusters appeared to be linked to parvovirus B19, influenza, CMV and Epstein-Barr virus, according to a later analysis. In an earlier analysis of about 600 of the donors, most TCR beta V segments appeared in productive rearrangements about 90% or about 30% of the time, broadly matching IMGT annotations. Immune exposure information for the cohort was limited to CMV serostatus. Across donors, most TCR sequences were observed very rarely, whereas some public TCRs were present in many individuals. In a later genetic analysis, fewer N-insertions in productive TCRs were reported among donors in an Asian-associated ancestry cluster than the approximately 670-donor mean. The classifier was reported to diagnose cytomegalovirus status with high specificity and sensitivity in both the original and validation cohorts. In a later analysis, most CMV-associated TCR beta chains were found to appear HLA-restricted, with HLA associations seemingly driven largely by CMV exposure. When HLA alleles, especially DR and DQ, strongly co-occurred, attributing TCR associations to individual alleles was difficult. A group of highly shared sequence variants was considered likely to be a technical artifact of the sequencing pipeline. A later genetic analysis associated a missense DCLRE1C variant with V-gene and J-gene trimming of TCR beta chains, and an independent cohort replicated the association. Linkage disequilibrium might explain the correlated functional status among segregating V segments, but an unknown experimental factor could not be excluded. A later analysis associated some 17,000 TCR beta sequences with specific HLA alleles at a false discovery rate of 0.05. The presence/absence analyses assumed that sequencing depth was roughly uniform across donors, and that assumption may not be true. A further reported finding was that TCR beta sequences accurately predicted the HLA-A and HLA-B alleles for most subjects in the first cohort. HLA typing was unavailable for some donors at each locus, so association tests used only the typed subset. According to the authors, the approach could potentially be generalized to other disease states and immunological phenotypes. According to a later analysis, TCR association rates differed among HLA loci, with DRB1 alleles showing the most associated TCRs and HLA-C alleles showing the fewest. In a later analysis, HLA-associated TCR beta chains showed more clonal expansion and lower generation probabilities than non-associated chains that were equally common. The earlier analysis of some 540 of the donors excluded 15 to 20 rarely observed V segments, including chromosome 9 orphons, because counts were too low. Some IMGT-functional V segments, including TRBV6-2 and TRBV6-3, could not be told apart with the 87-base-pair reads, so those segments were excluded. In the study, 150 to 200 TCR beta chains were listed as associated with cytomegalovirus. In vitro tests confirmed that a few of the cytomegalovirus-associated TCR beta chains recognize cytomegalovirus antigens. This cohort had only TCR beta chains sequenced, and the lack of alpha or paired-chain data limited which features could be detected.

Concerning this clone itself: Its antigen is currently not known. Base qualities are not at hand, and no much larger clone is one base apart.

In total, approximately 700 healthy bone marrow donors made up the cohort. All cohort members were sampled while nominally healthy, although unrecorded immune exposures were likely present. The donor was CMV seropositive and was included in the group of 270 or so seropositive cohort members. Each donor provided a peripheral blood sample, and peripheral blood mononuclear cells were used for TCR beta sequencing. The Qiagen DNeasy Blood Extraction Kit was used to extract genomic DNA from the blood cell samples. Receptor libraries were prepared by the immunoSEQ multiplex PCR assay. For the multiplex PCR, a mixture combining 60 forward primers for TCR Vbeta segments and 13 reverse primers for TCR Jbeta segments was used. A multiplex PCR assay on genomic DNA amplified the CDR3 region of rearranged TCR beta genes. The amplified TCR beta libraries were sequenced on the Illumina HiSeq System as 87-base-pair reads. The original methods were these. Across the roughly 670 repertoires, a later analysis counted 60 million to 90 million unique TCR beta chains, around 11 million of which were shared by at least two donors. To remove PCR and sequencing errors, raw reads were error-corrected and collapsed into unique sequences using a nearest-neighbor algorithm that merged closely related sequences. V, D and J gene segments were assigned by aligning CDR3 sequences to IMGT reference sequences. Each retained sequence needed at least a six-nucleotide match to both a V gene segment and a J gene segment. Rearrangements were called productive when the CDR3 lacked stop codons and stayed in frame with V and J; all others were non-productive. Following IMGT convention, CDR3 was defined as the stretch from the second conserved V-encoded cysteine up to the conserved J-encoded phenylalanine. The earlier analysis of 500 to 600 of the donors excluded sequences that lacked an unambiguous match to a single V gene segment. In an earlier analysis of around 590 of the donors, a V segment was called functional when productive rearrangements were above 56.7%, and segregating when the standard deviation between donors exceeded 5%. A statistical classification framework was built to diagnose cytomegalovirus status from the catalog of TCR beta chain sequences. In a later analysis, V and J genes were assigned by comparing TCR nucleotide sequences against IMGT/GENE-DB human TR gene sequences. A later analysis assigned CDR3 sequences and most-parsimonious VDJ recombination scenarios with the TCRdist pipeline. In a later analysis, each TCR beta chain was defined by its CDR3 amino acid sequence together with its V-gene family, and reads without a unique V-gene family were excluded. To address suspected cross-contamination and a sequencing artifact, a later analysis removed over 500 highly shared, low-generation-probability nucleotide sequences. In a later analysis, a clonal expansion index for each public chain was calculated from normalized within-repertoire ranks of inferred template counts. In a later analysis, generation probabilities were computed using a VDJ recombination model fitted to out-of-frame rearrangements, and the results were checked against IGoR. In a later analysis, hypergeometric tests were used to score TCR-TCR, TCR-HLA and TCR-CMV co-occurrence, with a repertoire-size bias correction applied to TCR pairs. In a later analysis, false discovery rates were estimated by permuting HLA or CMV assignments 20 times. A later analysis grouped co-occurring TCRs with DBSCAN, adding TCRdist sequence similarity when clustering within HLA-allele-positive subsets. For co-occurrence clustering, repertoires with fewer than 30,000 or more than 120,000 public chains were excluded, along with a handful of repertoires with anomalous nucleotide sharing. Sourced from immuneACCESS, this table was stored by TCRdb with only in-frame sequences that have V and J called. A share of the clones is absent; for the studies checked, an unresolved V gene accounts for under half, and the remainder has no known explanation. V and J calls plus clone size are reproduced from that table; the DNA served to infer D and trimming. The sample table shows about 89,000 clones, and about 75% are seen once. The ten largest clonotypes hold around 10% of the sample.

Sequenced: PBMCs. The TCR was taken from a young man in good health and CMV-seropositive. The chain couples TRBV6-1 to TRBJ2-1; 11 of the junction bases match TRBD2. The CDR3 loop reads CASRLLAGGRNEQFF. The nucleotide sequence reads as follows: TGTGCCAGCCGCTTGCTAGCGGGGGGCCGCAATGAGCAGTTCTTC.